The T cell receptor (beta chain) described here comes from a study of Graves' ophthalmopathy and Graves' hyperthyroidism. Germline CDR1 and CDR2: SGHKS and YYEKEE (reference sequence). The V end was cut by 3 bases, the J end by 1 base, with 10 bases between. The CDR3 runs 14 residues. The study excluded patients with other autoimmune diseases, uncontrolled infections, pregnancy or lactation. It was on clinical symptoms, serum thyroxine, TRAb, thyroid ultrasound and orbital computed tomography that diagnosis relied. Fresh peripheral blood, roughly 9.8 ml, was the PBMC source. The sample holds a few counts of this clonotype. The sequenced template was RNA, covering the TCR beta CDR3 region. The authors performed first-round RT-PCR with HTBI primers and then a second-round multiplex PCR. A single record per CDR3 protein comes from TCRdb applying MiXCR to the multiplex PCR reads. This sample yields 650,000 to 900,000 distinct CDR3 sequences, of which roughly 40% are seen a single time; 44% belongs to the top ten.

The clonotype was recovered from an adult man with Graves' ophthalmopathy. The chain joins TRBV5-5 to TRBJ1-2; D is possibly TRBD1 (5 bases). The material sequenced was peripheral blood. In DNA form, the CDR3 reads TGTGCCAGCAGCTGGGACGGATATAACTATGGCTACACCTTC. Protein sequence: CASSWDGYNYGYTF.